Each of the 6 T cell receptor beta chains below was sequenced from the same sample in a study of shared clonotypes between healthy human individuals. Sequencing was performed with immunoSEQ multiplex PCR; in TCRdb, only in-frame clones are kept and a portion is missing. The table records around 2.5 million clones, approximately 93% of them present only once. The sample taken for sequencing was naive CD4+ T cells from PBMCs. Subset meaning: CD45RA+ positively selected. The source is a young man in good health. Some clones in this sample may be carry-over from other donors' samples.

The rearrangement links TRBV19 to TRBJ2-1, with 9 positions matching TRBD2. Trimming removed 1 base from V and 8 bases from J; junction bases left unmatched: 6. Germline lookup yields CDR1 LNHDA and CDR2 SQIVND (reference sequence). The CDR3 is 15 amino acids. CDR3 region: CASSIVSSGNDEQFF. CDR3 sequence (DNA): TGTGCCAGTAGTATAGTGTCTAGCGGGAACGATGAGCAGTTCTTC.

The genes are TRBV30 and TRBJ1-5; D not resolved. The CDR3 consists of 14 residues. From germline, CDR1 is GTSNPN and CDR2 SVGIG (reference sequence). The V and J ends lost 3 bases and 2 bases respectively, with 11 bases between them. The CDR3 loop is CAWSPGSGNQPQHF. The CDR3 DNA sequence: TGTGCCTGGAGCCCAGGTAGTGGCAATCAGCCCCAGCATTTT.

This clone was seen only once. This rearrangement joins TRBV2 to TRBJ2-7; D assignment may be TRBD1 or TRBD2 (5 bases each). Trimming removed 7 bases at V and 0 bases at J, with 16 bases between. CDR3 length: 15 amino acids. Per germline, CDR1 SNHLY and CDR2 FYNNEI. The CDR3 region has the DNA TGTGCCAGCAATAACCGGGACGCAAGCTCCTACGAGCAGTACTTC. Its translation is CASNNRDASSYEQYF.

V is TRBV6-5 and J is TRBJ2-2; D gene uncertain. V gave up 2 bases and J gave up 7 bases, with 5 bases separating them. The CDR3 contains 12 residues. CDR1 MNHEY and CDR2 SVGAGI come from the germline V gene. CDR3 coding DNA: TGTGCCAGCAGTTACGTCCTCGGGGAGCTGTTTTTT. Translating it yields CASSYVLGELFF.

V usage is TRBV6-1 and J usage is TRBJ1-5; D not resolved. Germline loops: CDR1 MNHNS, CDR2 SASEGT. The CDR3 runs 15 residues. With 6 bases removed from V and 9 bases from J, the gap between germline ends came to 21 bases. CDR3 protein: CASSDFGPSKRPQHF. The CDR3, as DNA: TGTGCCAGCAGCGATTTCGGACCCTCGAAACGGCCCCAGCATTTT.

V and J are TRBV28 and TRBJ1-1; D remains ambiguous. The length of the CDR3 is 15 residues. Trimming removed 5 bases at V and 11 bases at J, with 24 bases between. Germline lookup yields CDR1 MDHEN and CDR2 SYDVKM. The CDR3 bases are TGTGCCAGCAGTAGTACGGGGATTAGTGCACTGAGGGCTTTCTTT. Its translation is CASSSTGISALRAFF.